This T cell receptor beta chain is from a study of blood T cells in healthy people across ages. This clonotype was observed a handful of times. Looked up from germline, CDR1 is MDHEN and CDR2 is SYDVKM. The CDR3 extends over 14 amino acids. Trimming cost V 6 bases and J 1 base, with 10 bases left between them. A sample-barcoded 5' primer and a J-beta primer mix were used in a second PCR of about 7 to 12 cycles. MiXCR, run by TCRdb on the 5' RACE reads, gives a single entry per CDR3 protein. The table lists some 700,000 distinct CDR3 sequences, 22% of them singletons. This receptor was identified in a man between 65 and 79 years old in good health. The chain joins TRBV28 to TRBJ1-3; weak D call: TRBD1 (6 bases). The sample taken for sequencing was blood. The CDR3 loop reads CASRKQGSGNTIYF. The CDR3 nucleotides read TGTGCCAGCAGAAAACAGGGTTCTGGAAACACCATATATTTT.